Listed below are T cell receptor beta chains from one sample, sequenced in a study of OX40 agonist ivuxolimab in advanced cancers. The repertoire was sequenced with immunoSEQ multiplex PCR; TCRdb's copy has only in-frame clones and lacks some. The data hold 30,000 to 45,000 clones, with around 80% observed a single time. Sequencing was performed on CD4+ or CD8+ T cells sorted from blood, taken in a trial of the OX40 agonist ivuxolimab. All receptors derive from an adult with an advanced solid tumor such as melanoma, head and neck, liver or kidney cancer. Both conserved end residues are part of each CDR3. The D gene is left open where the match is weak. Rows may omit the clone size; those that give it use once, few, many or a size class.

abundance: .
v_gene: TRBV18
j_gene: TRBJ1-2
d_gene: .
CDR3nt: TGTGCCAGCTCACTCGTCGGGACCGGATATGAGGGCTACACCTTC
CDR3aa: CASSLVGTGYEGYTF

abundance: .
v_gene: TRBV13
j_gene: TRBJ2-2
d_gene: .
CDR3nt: TGTGCCAGCAGCCTGACAGCGAACACCGGGGAGCTGTTTTTT
CDR3aa: CASSLTANTGELFF

abundance: .
v_gene: TRBV7-5
j_gene: TRBJ1-6
d_gene: .
CDR3nt: TGTGCCAGCAGCTTCTTGACGGGTGGGAATTCACCCCTCCACTTT
CDR3aa: CASSFLTGGNSPLHF

abundance: .
v_gene: TRBV29-1
j_gene: TRBJ1-1
d_gene: .
CDR3nt: TGCAGCGTTGCTACTGGGACAATGAACACTGAAGCTTTCTTT
CDR3aa: CSVATGTMNTEAFF

abundance: .
v_gene: TRBV7-3
j_gene: TRBJ1-1
d_gene: .
CDR3nt: TGTGCCAGCAGCTTATCAGTGAACACTGAAGCTTTCTTT
CDR3aa: CASSLSVNTEAFF

abundance: .
v_gene: TRBV27
j_gene: TRBJ1-1
d_gene: .
CDR3nt: TGTGCCAGCAGTCCGGGACGGCCTATGAACACTGAAGCTTTCTTT
CDR3aa: CASSPGRPMNTEAFF

abundance: .
v_gene: TRBV5-4
j_gene: TRBJ1-3
d_gene: .
CDR3nt: TGTGCCAGCAGCTCCGGGAACACCATATATTTT
CDR3aa: CASSSGNTIYF

abundance: .
v_gene: TRBV28
j_gene: TRBJ2-1
d_gene: TRBD2
CDR3nt: TGTGCCAGCCAGCGGGGGGGCTACAATGAGCAGTTCTTC
CDR3aa: CASQRGGYNEQFF

abundance: .
v_gene: TRBV19
j_gene: TRBJ1-3
d_gene: .
CDR3nt: TGTGCCAGTATTCCGACGGGCTCTGGAAACACCATATATTTT
CDR3aa: CASIPTGSGNTIYF

abundance: .
v_gene: TRBV10-3
j_gene: TRBJ1-4
d_gene: .
CDR3nt: TGTGCCATCAGGACAAGCGGGAGCGAAAAACTGTTTTTT
CDR3aa: CAIRTSGSEKLFF

abundance: .
v_gene: TRBV14
j_gene: TRBJ2-1
d_gene: .
CDR3nt: TGTGCCAGCAGCCAAGCCTGGGGCAGGTACAATGAGCAGTTCTTC
CDR3aa: CASSQAWGRYNEQFF

abundance: .
v_gene: TRBV10-3
j_gene: TRBJ1-5
d_gene: .
CDR3nt: TGTGCCATCAGCCCTCGGGGGGACGGGGATCAGCCCCAGCATTTT
CDR3aa: CAISPRGDGDQPQHF

abundance: .
v_gene: TRBV13
j_gene: TRBJ2-7
d_gene: TRBD1
CDR3nt: TGTGCCAGCAGATTACAGGGGTCCTACGAGCAGTACTTC
CDR3aa: CASRLQGSYEQYF

abundance: .
v_gene: TRBV11-2
j_gene: TRBJ1-1
d_gene: .
CDR3nt: TGTGCCAGCAGCGAGGGGAGACTGAACACTGAAGCTTTCTTT
CDR3aa: CASSEGRLNTEAFF

abundance: .
v_gene: TRBV28
j_gene: TRBJ2-3
d_gene: .
CDR3nt: TGTGCCAGCAGTTTGGAGAGAGTAGCAGATACGCAGTATTTT
CDR3aa: CASSLERVADTQYF

abundance: .
v_gene: TRBV28
j_gene: TRBJ1-3
d_gene: .
CDR3nt: TGTGCCAGCAGTTTTGAACACACCATATATTTT
CDR3aa: CASSFEHTIYF

abundance: .
v_gene: TRBV7-8
j_gene: TRBJ2-5
d_gene: .
CDR3nt: TGTGCCAGCAGCCAGGGACCTGCTAAAACCCAGTACTTC
CDR3aa: CASSQGPAKTQYF

abundance: .
v_gene: TRBV6-1
j_gene: TRBJ2-7
d_gene: .
CDR3nt: TGTGCCAGCAGTGGTGACAGACCTTACGAGCAGTACTTC
CDR3aa: CASSGDRPYEQYF

abundance: .
v_gene: TRBV29-1
j_gene: TRBJ2-3
d_gene: .
CDR3nt: TGCAGCGCCAAGGGCGGGGCGGGAGATACGCAGTATTTT
CDR3aa: CSAKGGAGDTQYF

abundance: .
v_gene: TRBV9
j_gene: TRBJ2-2
d_gene: TRBD2
CDR3nt: TGTGCCAGCAGCGTAGCGGGGGGGCCTGGGGAGCTGTTTTTT
CDR3aa: CASSVAGGPGELFF

abundance: .
v_gene: TRBV10-2
j_gene: TRBJ2-2
d_gene: .
CDR3nt: TGCGCCAGCAGTGGGGCAGGGAACATCCCCGGGGAGCTGTTTTTT
CDR3aa: CASSGAGNIPGELFF

abundance: .
v_gene: TRBV7-3
j_gene: TRBJ2-3
d_gene: .
CDR3nt: TGTGCCAGCGGAGACCCCGGGGCAGATACGCAGTATTTT
CDR3aa: CASGDPGADTQYF

abundance: .
v_gene: TRBV7-8
j_gene: TRBJ2-7
d_gene: .
CDR3nt: TGTGCCAGCAGCTCTTCGACAGGCTCCTACGAGCAGTACTTC
CDR3aa: CASSSSTGSYEQYF

abundance: .
v_gene: TRBV6-1
j_gene: TRBJ2-7
d_gene: .
CDR3nt: TGTGCCAGCAGCCCGGGACAAGTTCTCTACGAGCAGTACTTC
CDR3aa: CASSPGQVLYEQYF

abundance: .
v_gene: TRBV4-1
j_gene: TRBJ2-7
d_gene: TRBD1
CDR3nt: TGCGCCAGCAGTCCGGACAGGGGGCCAGGGGAGCAGTACTTC
CDR3aa: CASSPDRGPGEQYF

abundance: .
v_gene: TRBV10-1
j_gene: TRBJ2-2
d_gene: .
CDR3nt: TGCGCCAGCAGCCTCCACGAATTGGGGACGGTGACCGGGGAGCTGTTTTTT
CDR3aa: CASSLHELGTVTGELFF

abundance: few
v_gene: TRBV7-9
j_gene: TRBJ1-4
d_gene: TRBD1
CDR3nt: TGTGCCAGCCAGACAGGGGCCGCTACTAATGAAAAACTGTTTTTT
CDR3aa: CASQTGAATNEKLFF

abundance: .
v_gene: TRBV7-2
j_gene: TRBJ1-2
d_gene: .
CDR3nt: TGTGCCAGCAGCCCCACAACTAACTATGGCTACACCTTC
CDR3aa: CASSPTTNYGYTF

abundance: .
v_gene: TRBV5-1
j_gene: TRBJ2-7
d_gene: TRBD2
CDR3nt: TGCGCCAGCAGCCCCAAAGTGGGAGCGGGAGGGCGGTACGAGCAGTACTTC
CDR3aa: CASSPKVGAGGRYEQYF

abundance: once
v_gene: TRBV5-1
j_gene: TRBJ1-4
d_gene: TRBD1
CDR3nt: TGCGCCAGCAGCTTGTCCGGGGACAGTTATGAAAAACTGTTTTTT
CDR3aa: CASSLSGDSYEKLFF

abundance: few
v_gene: TRBV7-3
j_gene: TRBJ2-3
d_gene: TRBD2
CDR3nt: TGTGCCAGCAGCCGAAGCGGGGGTGGTACAGATACGCAGTATTTT
CDR3aa: CASSRSGGGTDTQYF

abundance: .
v_gene: TRBV6-6
j_gene: TRBJ2-7
d_gene: .
CDR3nt: TGTGCCAGCAGTTGGAGGAAGGACGAGCAGTACTTC
CDR3aa: CASSWRKDEQYF